This T cell receptor beta chain is drawn from a study of patients and donors after allogeneic stem cell transplantation. The CDR3 loop spans 15 amino acids. The V and J ends lost 3 bases and 5 bases respectively, with 17 bases between them. Germline values: CDR1 SGHRS, CDR2 YFSETQ. MiXCR was run by TCRdb on the RT-PCR reads, yielding one entry per CDR3 protein. In the table there are roughly 880,000 distinct CDR3 sequences, roughly 18% of which are singletons. The genes are TRBV5-1 and TRBJ2-5; D possibly uses TRBD1 or TRBD2 (6 bases each). The specimen was blood, either unsorted or a sorted T cell fraction (not recorded which). This TCR was sampled from a human donor who was either an allogeneic HSCT recipient or a stem cell or donor lymphocyte infusion donor (not recorded which). It is not recorded whose cells these are; they may come from a transplant donor. The chain's CDR3 is CASSSNTGRMETQYF. CDR3 sequence (DNA): TGCGCCAGCAGCTCAAATACAGGGAGGATGGAGACCCAGTACTTC.